The TCR beta chain under discussion was sequenced for a study of blood T cell repertoires in COVID-19. Authors' analysis steps: Amplification from reference gene primers served as the basis for estimated nucleated cell counts. Sequencing used immunoSEQ multiplex PCR; TCRdb keeps in-frame clones, though not all of them. The DNA was the basis for D and trimming; V, J and clone size are from that table. The repertoire consists of about 230,000 clones, with about 85% occurring once and the leading ten covering approximately 0.89%. Trimming left V 8 bases short and J 4 bases short, with 23 bases between. The CDR3 is 16 amino acids. The V gene's germline CDR1 is SNHLY and CDR2 FYNNEI.

The J gene is TRBJ1-1, the V gene TRBV2; weak D call: TRBD1 (5 bases). The receptor's source is a man aged 35-49 years with acute or convalescent COVID-19. Sequencing was done on a sample of peripheral blood. DNA of the CDR3: TGTGCCAGCGCGGGGACCTTCTCGCTTGGGGGCACTGAAGCTTTCTTT. Translated, it gives CASAGTFSLGGTEAFF.